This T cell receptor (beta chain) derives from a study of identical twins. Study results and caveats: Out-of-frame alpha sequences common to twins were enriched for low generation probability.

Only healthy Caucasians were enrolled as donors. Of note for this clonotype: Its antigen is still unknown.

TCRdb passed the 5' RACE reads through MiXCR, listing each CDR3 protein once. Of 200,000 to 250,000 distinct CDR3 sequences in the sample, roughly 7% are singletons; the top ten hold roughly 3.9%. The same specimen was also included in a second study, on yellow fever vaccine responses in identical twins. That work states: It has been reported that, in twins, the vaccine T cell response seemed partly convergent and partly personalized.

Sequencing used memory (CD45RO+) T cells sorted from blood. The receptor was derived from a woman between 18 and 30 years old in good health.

This CDR3 is CSVAHGTGVLHLAKNIQYF. The CDR3 DNA reads as TGCAGCGTTGCTCACGGTACAGGGGTCCTACATTTAGCCAAAAACATTCAGTACTTC. V is TRBV29-1 and J is TRBJ2-4, with 7 bases identical to TRBD1. Germline V gene sequence: CDR1 SQVTM, CDR2 ANQGSEA. The CDR3 runs to 19 residues. After removal of 4 bases from V and 0 bases from J, the junction contained 18 bases not matched to a gene.